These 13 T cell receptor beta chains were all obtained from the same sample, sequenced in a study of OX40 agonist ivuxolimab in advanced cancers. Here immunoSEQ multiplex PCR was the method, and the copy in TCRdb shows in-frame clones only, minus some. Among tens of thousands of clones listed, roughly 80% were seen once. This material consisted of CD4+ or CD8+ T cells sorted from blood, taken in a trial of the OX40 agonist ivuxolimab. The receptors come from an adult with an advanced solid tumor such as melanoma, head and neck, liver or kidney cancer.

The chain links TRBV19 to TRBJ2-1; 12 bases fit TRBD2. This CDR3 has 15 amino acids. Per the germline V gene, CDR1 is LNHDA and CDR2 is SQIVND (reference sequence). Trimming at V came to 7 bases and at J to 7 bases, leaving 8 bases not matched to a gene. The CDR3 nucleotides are TGTGCCAGTAATCCCCGACTAGCGGGAGAGAATGAGCAGTTCTTC. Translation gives CASNPRLAGENEQFF.

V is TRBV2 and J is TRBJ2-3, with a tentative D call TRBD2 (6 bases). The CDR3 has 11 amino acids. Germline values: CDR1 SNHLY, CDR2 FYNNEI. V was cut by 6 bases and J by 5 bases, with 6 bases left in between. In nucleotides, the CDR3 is TGTGCCAGCAGGGGGGGAGATACGCAGTATTTT. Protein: CASRGGDTQYF.

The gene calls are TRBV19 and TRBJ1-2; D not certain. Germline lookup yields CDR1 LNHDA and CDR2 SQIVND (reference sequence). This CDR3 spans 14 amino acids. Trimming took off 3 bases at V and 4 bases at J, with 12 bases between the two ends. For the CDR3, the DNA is TGTGCCAGTAGTATCGTGGGCACCCCCTATGGCTACACCTTC. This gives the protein CASSIVGTPYGYTF.

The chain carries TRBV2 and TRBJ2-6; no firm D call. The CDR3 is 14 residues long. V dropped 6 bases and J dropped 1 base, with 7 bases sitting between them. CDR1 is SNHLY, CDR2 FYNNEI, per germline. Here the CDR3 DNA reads TGTGCCAGCAGGGTTCTGTCTGGGGCCAACGTCCTGACTTTC. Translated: CASRVLSGANVLTF.

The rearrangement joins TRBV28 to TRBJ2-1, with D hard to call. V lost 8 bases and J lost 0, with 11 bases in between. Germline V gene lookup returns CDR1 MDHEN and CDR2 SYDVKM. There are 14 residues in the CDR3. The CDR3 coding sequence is TGTGCCAGCCACCCGGTGTTCTCCTACAATGAGCAGTTCTTC. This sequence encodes CASHPVFSYNEQFF.

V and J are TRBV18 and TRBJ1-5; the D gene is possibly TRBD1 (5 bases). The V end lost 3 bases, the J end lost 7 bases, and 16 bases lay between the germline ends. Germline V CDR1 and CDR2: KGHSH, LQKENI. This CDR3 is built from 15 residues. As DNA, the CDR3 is TGTGCCAGCTCACCGCAGGGAACTGCCTTGCAGCCCCAGCATTTT. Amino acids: CASSPQGTALQPQHF.

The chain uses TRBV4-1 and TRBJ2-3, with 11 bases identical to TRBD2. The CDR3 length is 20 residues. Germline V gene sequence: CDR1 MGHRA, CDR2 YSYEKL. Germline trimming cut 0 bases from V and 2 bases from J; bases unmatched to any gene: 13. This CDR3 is CASSQDMWTPGLAATDTQYF. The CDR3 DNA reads TGCGCCAGCAGCCAAGATATGTGGACCCCGGGACTAGCGGCCACAGATACGCAGTATTTT.

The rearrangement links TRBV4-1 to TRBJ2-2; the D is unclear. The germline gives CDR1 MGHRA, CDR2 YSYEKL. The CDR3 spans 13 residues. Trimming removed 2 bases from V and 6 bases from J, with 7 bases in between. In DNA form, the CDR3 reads TGCGCCAGCAGCCAAACCACAGCCGGGGAGCTGTTTTTT. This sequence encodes CASSQTTAGELFF.

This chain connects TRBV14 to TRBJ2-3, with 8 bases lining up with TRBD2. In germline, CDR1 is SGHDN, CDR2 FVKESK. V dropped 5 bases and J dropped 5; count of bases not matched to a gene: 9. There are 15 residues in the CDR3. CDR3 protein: CASSGLAGAGDTQYF. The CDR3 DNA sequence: TGTGCCAGCAGCGGGCTAGCGGGCGCAGGAGATACGCAGTATTTT.

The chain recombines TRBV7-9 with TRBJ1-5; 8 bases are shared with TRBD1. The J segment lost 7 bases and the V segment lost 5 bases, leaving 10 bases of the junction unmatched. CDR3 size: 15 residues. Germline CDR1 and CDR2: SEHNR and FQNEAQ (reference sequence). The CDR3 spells CASSPGTGVRQPQHF. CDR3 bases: TGTGCCAGCAGCCCCGGGACAGGTGTTAGGCAGCCCCAGCATTTT.

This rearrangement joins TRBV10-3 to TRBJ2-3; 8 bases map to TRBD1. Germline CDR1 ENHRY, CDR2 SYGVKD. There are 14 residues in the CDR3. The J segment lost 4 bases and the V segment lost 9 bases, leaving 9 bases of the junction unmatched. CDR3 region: CAIRRTGKSDTQYF. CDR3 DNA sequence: TGTGCCATTCGGAGGACAGGGAAGTCAGATACGCAGTATTTT.

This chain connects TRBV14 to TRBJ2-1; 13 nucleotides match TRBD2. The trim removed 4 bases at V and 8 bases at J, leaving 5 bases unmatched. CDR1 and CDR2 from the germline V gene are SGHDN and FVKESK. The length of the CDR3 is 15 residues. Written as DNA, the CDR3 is TGTGCCAGCAGCCGGACTAGCGGGAGTATCCATGAGCAGTTCTTC. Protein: CASSRTSGSIHEQFF.

The CDR3 nucleotides read TGTGCCAGTAGTAAAAGGTTCCTTAGCACAGATACGCAGTATTTT. Translated: CASSKRFLSTDTQYF. The J gene is TRBJ2-3, the V gene TRBV19; D uncertain. The CDR3 has 15 residues. The germline gives CDR1 LNHDA, CDR2 SQIVND (reference sequence). V lost 4 bases, J lost 0 bases, and 11 bases lay in between.